This T cell receptor (beta chain) was obtained from a study of molecular identifiers for immune sequencing clone quantification. Overall study: Replicate RNA came from 20,000 or 100,000 naive CD8 cells and was split five ways, and four parts were sequenced. General study points: Clones above 20 RNA copies held over 99% of effector molecules, under 1% in naive cells.

This clonotype was seen repeatedly, ten times or more. The antigen is unknown. Each CDR3 protein is one row after TCRdb ran MiXCR on the PCR reads. Of 350,000 or so distinct CDR3 sequences in the sample, 20% to 25% were seen once. Sequencing input: naive CD8+ T cells from blood, with Jurkat cell RNA spiked in. The subset was: FACS-sorted CD8+CD4-CCR7+CD45RA+ naive T cells. This sequence originates from a human donor in good health. Some libraries in this study had Jurkat cell RNA spiked in.

CDR3 region: CASSARQGGETQYF. The CDR3 DNA reads TGTGCCAGCAGTGCCCGACAGGGGGGAGAGACCCAGTACTTC. The rearrangement uses TRBV12-3 or TRBV12-4 and TRBJ2-5, with 9 bases lining up with TRBD1. V lost 5 bases to trimming and J lost 4 bases; unmatched junction nucleotides: 5. CDR3 length equals 14 residues.